The next 24 T cell receptor beta chains were all read from a single sample in a study of shared clonotypes between healthy human individuals. Some clones are missing from TCRdb's copy, which holds only in-frame ones; the method was immunoSEQ multiplex PCR. The sample lists 1.4 million or so clones, approximately 98.5% occurring once. Input material: naive CD4+ T cells sorted from blood. Noted subset: CD45RA+ positively selected. Every receptor here comes from a man aged 30-40 years in good health.

The chain combines TRBV25-1 with TRBJ2-1; tentative D call: TRBD2 (6 bases). Trimming shortened V by 5 bases and J by 2 bases, and 13 bases separated the two germline ends. The CDR3 loop spans 15 amino acids. Germline CDR1 reads MGHDK; CDR2 reads SYGVNS. CDR3: CASSPGTLPYNEQFF. The CDR3 coding sequence is TGTGCCAGCAGTCCCGGGACTCTTCCCTACAATGAGCAGTTCTTC.

As DNA, the CDR3 is TGTGCCAGCAGTTACCAAGGTGGGCGCACAGATACGCAGTATTTT. Translating gives CASSYQGGRTDTQYF. The V gene is TRBV6-6, the J gene TRBJ2-3, with D hard to call. The V end was cut by 2 bases, the J end by 1 base, with 10 bases between. The CDR3 is made up of 15 amino acids. Germline CDR1 and CDR2: MNHNY and SVGAGI (reference sequence).

The J gene is TRBJ1-5, the V gene TRBV4-1; D perhaps matches TRBD1 (5 bases). The germline gives CDR1 MGHRA, CDR2 YSYEKL. The CDR3 has 15 amino acids. Trimming removed 0 bases from V and 3 bases from J, with 9 bases in between. CDR3 bases: TGCGCCAGCAGCCAAGACGACAGATACAATCAGCCCCAGCATTTT. Translation gives CASSQDDRYNQPQHF.

The rearrangement uses TRBV11-1 and TRBJ2-1, with 9 bases matching TRBD1. The germline CDR1 and CDR2 sequences are SGHAT and FQDESV (reference sequence). The CDR3 is 13 residues long. J was trimmed by 8 bases and V by 8 bases; bases with no gene match: 7. CDR3 nucleotide sequence: TGTGCCAGCGGCCCGGGACAGGGATATGAGCAGTTCTTC. As protein: CASGPGQGYEQFF.

The genes are TRBV30 and TRBJ2-1, with D perhaps TRBD1 (6 bases). Per the germline V gene, CDR1 is GTSNPN and CDR2 is SVGIG (reference sequence). The CDR3 loop spans 14 amino acids. Deletions cut 3 bases from V and 7 bases from J, with 16 bases between. CDR3 nucleotides: TGTGCCTGGAGCGGCAGGGGAGTAGTAAATGAGCAGTTCTTC. Its protein product is CAWSGRGVVNEQFF.

This chain uses TRBV18 with TRBJ1-2, with D uncertain. The germline CDR1 and CDR2 sequences are KGHSH and LQKENI. The V gene lost 3 bases and the J gene lost 3 bases, with 17 bases spanning the gap. The CDR3 is 16 residues long. This CDR3 reads CASSPRLQGGDYGYTF. CDR3 nucleotide sequence: TGTGCCAGCTCACCTCGATTACAAGGCGGTGACTATGGCTACACCTTC.

The chain has TRBV28 and TRBJ2-2, with unresolved D. V was pared by 2 bases and J by 4 bases, with 5 bases between. There are 13 residues in the CDR3. Germline CDR1 and CDR2: MDHEN and SYDVKM. The CDR3 sequence is CASSLVSTGELFF. The CDR3 nucleotides are TGTGCCAGCAGTTTAGTCTCCACCGGGGAGCTGTTTTTT.

This clone has just one count. CDR3 loop: CASSQKTSGHTGELFF. DNA for the CDR3: TGTGCCAGCTCACAGAAGACCTCGGGGCACACCGGGGAGCTGTTTTTT. The gene calls are TRBV18 and TRBJ2-2; D possibly uses TRBD1 or TRBD2 (5 bases each). There are 16 residues in the CDR3. Trimming cost V 4 bases and J 3 bases, with 15 bases left between them. CDR1 is KGHSH, CDR2 LQKENI, per germline. The full variable domain, in which reference TRBV18 and TRBJ2-2 provide the parts outside the CDR3, is NAGVMQNPRHLVRRRGQEARLRCSPMKGHSHVYWYRQLPEEGLKFMVYLQKENIIDESGMPKERFSAEFPKEGPSILRIQQVVRGDSAAYFCASSQKTSGHTGELFFGEGSRLTVL.

The chain carries TRBV7-2 and TRBJ1-2; TRBD1 is a possible D gene (5 bases). The CDR3 is made up of 16 amino acids. V was shortened by 1 base and J by 0 bases, with 12 bases between the two germline ends. Germline loops: CDR1 SGHTA, CDR2 FQGNSA. This CDR3 reads CASSLGLRGTNYGYTF. As DNA, the CDR3 is TGTGCCAGCAGCTTAGGGCTACGGGGGACTAACTATGGCTACACCTTC.

This chain joins TRBV5-4 and TRBJ2-7, with TRBD1 as a possible D gene (5 bases). This CDR3 has 14 residues. Between the trimmed V and J ends, which lost 0 bases and 5 bases, there was a span of 12 bases. Germline CDR1 is SGHNT and CDR2 is YYREEE (reference sequence). CDR3 sequence reads: CASSLAGQGDEQYF. The CDR3 coding sequence is TGTGCCAGCAGCTTGGCAGGGCAAGGCGACGAGCAGTACTTC. Full variable domain (remainder filled in from reference TRBV5-4 and TRBJ2-7): ETGVTQSPTHLIKTRGQQVTLRCSSQSGHNTVSWYQQALGQGPQFIFQYYREEENGRGNFPPRFSGLQFPNYSSELNVNALELDDSALYLCASSLAGQGDEQYFGPGTRLTVT.

The chain employs TRBV11-2 and TRBJ2-7; D may match TRBD1 or TRBD2 (6 bases each). The CDR3 is 15 amino acids. Germline CDR1 SGHAT, CDR2 FQNNGV. V shed 0 bases and J shed 4 bases, with 13 bases lying between them. The CDR3 nucleotides are TGTGCCAGCAGCTTAGATTTTGGGGGGCCTTACGAGCAGTACTTC. Encoded protein: CASSLDFGGPYEQYF.

In this sample, this clone turned up once. V gene TRBV27 combines with J gene TRBJ1-2; D is undetermined. CDR3 size: 15 residues. Trimming removed 5 bases at V and 6 bases at J, with 19 bases between. The V gene's germline CDR1 is MNHEY and CDR2 SMNVEV (reference sequence). The CDR3 loop is CASSHLSSVHHGYTF. The CDR3 DNA sequence: TGTGCCAGCAGTCACCTCTCGTCCGTGCATCATGGCTACACCTTC.

The J gene is TRBJ2-7, the V gene TRBV16; D perhaps matches TRBD1 (6 bases). The CDR3 contains 16 residues. Germline CDR1 is KGHSY and CDR2 is FQNENV. Trimming removed 1 base at V and 4 bases at J, with 17 bases between. The chain's CDR3 is CASSQFSISQGYEQYF. The CDR3 nucleotides read TGTGCCAGCAGCCAATTCTCCATCAGTCAGGGGTACGAGCAGTACTTC.

The chain couples TRBV28 to TRBJ1-5; 7 bases map to TRBD1. The CDR3 consists of 19 residues. Germline values: CDR1 MDHEN, CDR2 SYDVKM. The J segment lost 1 base and the V segment lost 0 bases, leaving 12 bases of the junction unmatched. For the CDR3, the DNA is TGTGCCAGCAGTTTATGGGGCCCGAGGGGACAGCGAAGCAATCAGCCCCAGCATTTT. Its protein is CASSLWGPRGQRSNQPQHF.

The genes are TRBV28 and TRBJ2-7; TRBD2 agrees at 9 bases. Germline V gene sequence: CDR1 MDHEN, CDR2 SYDVKM. The CDR3 has 15 amino acids. V lost 5 bases and J lost 2; bases outside the gene matches: 7. In DNA form, the CDR3 reads TGTGCCAGCAGTCCCGGAGCGGGAGGCGCCTACGAGCAGTACTTC. Protein product: CASSPGAGGAYEQYF.

The chain recombines TRBV9 with TRBJ2-2, with 9 nucleotides matching TRBD1. The CDR3 is 18 residues long. Trimming removed 2 bases from V and 1 base from J; junction bases left unmatched: 9. In germline, CDR1 is SGDLS, CDR2 YYNGEE. The CDR3 bases are TGTGCCAGCAGCGTCCCCTCCGGGACAGGGAGGAACACCGGGGAGCTGTTTTTT. Amino acid sequence: CASSVPSGTGRNTGELFF.

This clone was found once. Other DNA variants within this sample encode the same CDR3. This chain connects TRBV10-1 to TRBJ2-3, with D unclear. Germline CDR1 reads WNHNN; CDR2 reads SYGVQD (reference sequence). The CDR3 length is 13 residues. The ends were cut back, 0 bases at V and 3 bases at J, with 4 bases in the middle. The chain's CDR3 is CASSESLTDTQYF. The CDR3 DNA reads TGCGCCAGCAGTGAGTCCCTGACAGATACGCAGTATTTT.

The V gene is TRBV6-6, the J gene TRBJ2-7; possibly TRBD1 for D (6 bases). CDR3 length: 14 amino acids. Per the germline V gene, CDR1 is MNHNY and CDR2 is SVGAGI (reference sequence). V was trimmed by 2 bases and J by 6 bases, leaving 14 bases between them. The CDR3 loop is CASSYHQQGGEQYF. Written as DNA, the CDR3 is TGTGCCAGCAGTTACCATCAACAGGGTGGCGAGCAGTACTTC.

The chain links TRBV7-8 to TRBJ2-1, with 7 bases that match TRBD2. J gave up 5 bases and V 4 bases, and 2 bases lay outside the gene matches. CDR3 length: 13 amino acids. The germline CDR1 and CDR2 sequences are SGHVS and FQNEAQ. CDR3 region: CASSSRGDNEQFF. CDR3 sequence (DNA): TGTGCCAGCAGCTCACGGGGGGACAATGAGCAGTTCTTC. The full variable domain, rest sourced from reference TRBV7-8 and TRBJ2-1, is GAGVSQSPRYKVAKRGQDVALRCDPISGHVSLFWYQQALGQGPEFLTYFQNEAQLDKSGLPSDRFFAERPEGSVSTLKIQRTQQEDSAVYLCASSSRGDNEQFFGPGTRLTVL.

For the CDR3, the DNA is TGTGCCATCACCGGACTAGGGGGGACCGGGGAGCTGTTTTTT. It is translated as CAITGLGGTGELFF. The chain links TRBV10-3 to TRBJ2-2; tentatively, D is TRBD2 (7 bases). CDR3 length equals 14 residues. V lost 7 bases and J 5 bases, leaving 14 bases between the germline ends. CDR1 and CDR2 (germline): ENHRY, SYGVKD.

The chain recombines TRBV7-2 with TRBJ2-1; no firm D call. CDR3 length: 13 amino acids. V lost 4 bases and J 5 bases, leaving 9 bases between the germline ends. Germline lookup yields CDR1 SGHTA and CDR2 FQGNSA. Written as DNA, the CDR3 is TGTGCCAGCAGCTACCGACACAACAATGAGCAGTTCTTC. Amino acid sequence: CASSYRHNNEQFF.

The chain has TRBV7-2 and TRBJ2-1; D not certain. Germline V lookup: CDR1 SGHTA, CDR2 FQGNSA. The CDR3 covers 15 residues. V lost 5 bases, J lost 4 bases, and 15 bases lay in between. The CDR3, as DNA: TGTGCCAGCAGCCTAAGGGCTCCCAGTTACAATGAGCAGTTCTTC. Translating it yields CASSLRAPSYNEQFF. Drawing the rest from reference TRBV7-2 and TRBJ2-1, the complete variable domain is GAGVSQSPSNKVTEKGKDVELRCDPISGHTALYWYRQSLGQGLEFLIYFQGNSAPDKSGLPSDRFSAERTGGSVSTLTIQRTQQEDSAVYLCASSLRAPSYNEQFFGPGTRLTVL.

The chain carries TRBV18 and TRBJ2-5; maybe TRBD1 (5 bases). Trimming stripped 3 bases from V and 7 bases from J, with 15 bases between. There are 14 residues in the CDR3. CDR1 and CDR2 (germline): KGHSH, LQKENI. CDR3 bases: TGTGCCAGCTCACCCTCAGGCCGTCAGGGGACCCAGTACTTC. It codes for CASSPSGRQGTQYF.

The chain carries TRBV10-2 and TRBJ2-7, with D perhaps TRBD1 (6 bases). V lost 3 bases, J lost 0 bases, and 18 bases lay in between. Germline CDR1 WSHSY, CDR2 SAAADI. This CDR3 comprises 17 residues. The CDR3 nucleotides read TGCGCCAGCAGTGATCCTTCCGGGACACCCCTCTCCTACGAGCAGTACTTC. It encodes CASSDPSGTPLSYEQYF.